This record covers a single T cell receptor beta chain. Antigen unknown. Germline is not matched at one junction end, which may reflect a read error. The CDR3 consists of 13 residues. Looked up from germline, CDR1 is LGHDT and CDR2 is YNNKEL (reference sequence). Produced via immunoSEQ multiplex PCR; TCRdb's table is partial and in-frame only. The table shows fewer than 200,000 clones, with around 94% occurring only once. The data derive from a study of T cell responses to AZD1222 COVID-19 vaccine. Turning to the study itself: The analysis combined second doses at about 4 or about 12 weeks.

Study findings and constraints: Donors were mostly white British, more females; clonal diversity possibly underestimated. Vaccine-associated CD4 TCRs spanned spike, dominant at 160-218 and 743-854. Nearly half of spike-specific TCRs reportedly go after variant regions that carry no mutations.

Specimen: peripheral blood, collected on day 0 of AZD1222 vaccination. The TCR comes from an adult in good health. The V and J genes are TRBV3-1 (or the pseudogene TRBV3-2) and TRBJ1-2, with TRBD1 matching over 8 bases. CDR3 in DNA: TGTGCCAGCAGCCCCGGGACAGGCTATGGCCACACCTTC. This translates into CASSPGTGYGHTF.